This TCR beta chain was found in a study of Tregs in tolerant kidney transplant recipients. Related graft donors supplied nonmyeloablative bone marrow transplants, and mixed chimerism was transient. This CDR3 spans 11 amino acids. V lost 3 bases and J 6 bases, leaving 6 bases between the germline ends. The germline V gene has CDR1 SGHAT and CDR2 FQDESV (reference sequence). Study-level results: Biological reproducibility was not directly addressed in this study. Findings come from small patient numbers and require larger validation. For some patients, primers changed over time, blocking nucleotide-level comparison.

This clone was seen a single time. Its antigen is unknown. The repertoire was sequenced with immunoSEQ multiplex PCR; TCRdb's copy has only in-frame clones and lacks some. The sample includes around 50,000 clones, 91% of them seen just once. The material was CD8+ T cells from blood (PBMCs), obtained 24 months after the transplant. The receptor was isolated from a human patient who received a combined kidney and bone marrow transplant. The graft donor may account for some of the T cells. The chain links TRBV11-1 to TRBJ2-7; unclear D gene. The CDR3 nucleotides are TGTGCCAGCAGCTTTCGTGTCGAGCAGTACTTC. It is translated as CASSFRVEQYF.